These 8 T cell receptor beta chains were sequenced from one sample in a study of technical replicates of blood from a handful of donors. Data came from immunoSEQ multiplex PCR; TCRdb stores just in-frame clones and leaves some out. Of approximately 75,000 clones listed, 95% to 98% were seen once; the top ten hold about 0.29%. Source material: T cells isolated from PBMCs. These receptor sequences come from a human donor in good health.

The genes are TRBV5-6 and TRBJ2-6, with a possible D match to TRBD2 (5 bases). The CDR3 is 17 residues long. Trimming left V 2 bases short and J 0 bases short, with 12 bases between. CDR1 is SGHDT, CDR2 YYEEEE, per germline. CDR3 region: CASSFGLGSSGANVLTF. In nucleotides, the CDR3 is TGTGCCAGCAGCTTCGGACTGGGTAGCTCTGGGGCCAACGTCCTGACTTTC. The full variable domain, with the rest looked up from reference TRBV5-6 and TRBJ2-6, is DAGVTQSPTHLIKTRGQQVTLRCSPKSGHDTVSWYQQALGQGPQFIFQYYEEEERQRGNFPDRFSGHQFPNYSSELNVNALLLGDSALYLCASSFGLGSSGANVLTFGAGSRLTVL.

The CDR3 protein is CASSLVTATNTEAFF. The CDR3 DNA sequence: TGTGCCAGCAGCTTAGTCACTGCAACGAACACTGAAGCTTTCTTT. The chain joins TRBV11-1 to TRBJ1-1, with D unresolved. The CDR3 extends over 15 amino acids. Germline CDR1 is SGHAT and CDR2 is FQDESV (reference sequence). The ends were cut back, 1 base at V and 1 base at J, with 10 bases in the middle.

The chain couples TRBV4-3 to TRBJ1-2; no definite D call. The V and J ends lost 0 bases and 3 bases respectively, with 5 bases between them. Germline V CDR1 and CDR2: LGHNA, YSLEER. The CDR3 extends over 13 amino acids. CDR3 DNA: TGCGCCAGCAGCCAAGACACAGACTATGGCTACACCTTC. Protein sequence: CASSQDTDYGYTF.

The chain links TRBV30 to TRBJ2-3; possibly TRBD2 for D (6 bases). Trimming removed 0 bases from V and 0 bases from J, with 13 bases in between. This CDR3 contains 16 residues. Per germline, CDR1 GTSNPN and CDR2 SVGIG (reference sequence). DNA of the CDR3: TGTGCCTGGAGTGTAGCGGGCGGGTCTAGCACAGATACGCAGTATTTT. It is translated as CAWSVAGGSSTDTQYF.

The rearrangement joins TRBV27 to TRBJ2-7; D may be TRBD2 (5 bases). Germline CDR1 MNHEY, CDR2 SMNVEV (reference sequence). The V end lost 3 bases, the J end lost 6 bases, and 18 bases lay between the germline ends. The CDR3 sequence is 15 residues long. The CDR3 is CASSFQISGRGEQYF. CDR3 sequence (DNA): TGTGCCAGCAGTTTCCAAATCAGCGGCCGGGGCGAGCAGTACTTC.

This chain joins TRBV19 and TRBJ2-7; perhaps TRBD2 as D (7 bases). V lost 5 bases and J lost 3, with 14 bases in between. Per germline, CDR1 LNHDA and CDR2 SQIVND (reference sequence). The CDR3 contains 14 residues. The CDR3 DNA is TGTGCCAGTAGTCCCCGGGGGGCTCTCTACGAGCAGTACTTC. Its protein is CASSPRGALYEQYF.

The rearrangement uses TRBV19 and TRBJ1-5, with a possible D match to TRBD1 (5 bases). With 10 bases removed from V and 4 bases from J, the gap between germline ends came to 20 bases. CDR1 and CDR2 (germline): LNHDA, SQIVND (reference sequence). The CDR3 runs 15 residues. DNA for the CDR3: TGTGCCACCACACTTGGACTAGGGGTAAATCAGCCCCAGCATTTT. Protein product: CATTLGLGVNQPQHF.

This chain links TRBV6-1 with TRBJ2-3; D is undetermined. This CDR3 is 15 amino acids long. CDR1 and CDR2 (germline): MNHNS, SASEGT. V lost 6 bases, J lost 0 bases, and 13 bases lay in between. The CDR3 region has the DNA TGTGCCAGCAGAGAGAGGTTGACTAGCACAGATACGCAGTATTTT. Translated: CASRERLTSTDTQYF.